The entry below gives a single T cell receptor beta chain sequence along with its context. This clonotype was detected only a few times. The specificity of this receptor is unknown. One base away there is no much larger clone; base qualities are not given. Reading from cysteine to phenylalanine, the CDR3 counts 15 amino acids. Of all the DNA, just the CDR3 is kept, 45 bases in frame from base 1. The germline V gene specifies SGHVS as CDR1 and FQNEAQ as CDR2. V and J are truncated by 5 bases and 5 bases respectively, leaving an intervening sequence of 16 bases. The sample belongs to a study of response to subunit inactivated influenza vaccine (dated by TCRdb to 2017 to 2018). About the full investigation: The study used deep quantitative T cell receptor repertoire profiling to track responses to a trivalent subunit inactivated influenza vaccine.

The library was made by RT-PCR. Reads for this sample came from an Illumina HiSeq 2500. TCRdb's own reprocessing of the public reads used fastp at Q25 and MiXCR and kept productive beta chains. Rows merge per CDR3 protein into single entries with the most common DNA and genes. For this sample there are about 300,000 distinct CDR3 sequences; 20% to 25% appear just once. The ten largest clones represent about 9.4% of the sample. Points the paper makes about the study in general: The authors proposed that each seasonal influenza vaccination may bring in only a limited number of new T cells.

The TCR sequence derives from a man aged 50-75 years who received an inactivated influenza vaccine. Donor details come from another sample of the same person, matched by shared clones. The chain joins TRBV7-8 to TRBJ1-5; no confident D gene assignment can be made. The specimen comprised PBMCs from blood, sampled less than 22 months after vaccination. The sequenced DNA: TGTGCCAGCAGCCCCAAGATACAGAGTCATCAGCCCCAGCATTTT. It translates to CASSPKIQSHQPQHF.